These 23 T cell receptor beta chains share one sample of origin, sequenced in a study of blood T cell repertoires in COVID-19 (dated by TCRdb to 2020 to 2022). The receptor library was made with the immunoSEQ multiplex PCR assay. TCRdb holds this immuneACCESS table with in-frame rearrangements only. Some clones are missing; in checked studies, unresolved V genes explain under half, and the rest has no known cause. The sample has 200,000 to 250,000 clones on record, around 86% of them singletons. Under 2% of the sample goes to the ten largest clones. Sequenced: PBMCs or T cells enriched from blood (not recorded which). These receptors were collected from a woman in her forties or fifties who had recovered from COVID-19.

The V and J genes are TRBV5-6 and TRBJ1-6; maybe TRBD1 (6 bases). The CDR3 totals 16 residues. Germline V gene data show CDR1 as SGHDT and CDR2 as YYEEEE. The ends were cut back, 4 bases at V and 10 bases at J, with 21 bases in the middle. This CDR3 is CASSHTRDNRESPLHF. CDR3 DNA sequence: TGTGCCAGCAGCCATACGAGGGACAACAGGGAATCACCCCTCCACTTT. Complete variable domain (other parts from reference TRBV5-6 and TRBJ1-6): DAGVTQSPTHLIKTRGQQVTLRCSPKSGHDTVSWYQQALGQGPQFIFQYYEEEERQRGNFPDRFSGHQFPNYSSELNVNALLLGDSALYLCASSHTRDNRESPLHFGNGTRLTVT.

J is TRBJ2-2 and V is TRBV13; TRBD1 matches at 8 bases. V lost 4 bases, J lost 3 bases, and 7 bases stayed unmatched. The CDR3 spans 16 residues. Germline CDR1 is PRHDT and CDR2 is FYEKMQ (reference sequence). The CDR3 spells CASSYSGTGYTGELFF. The CDR3 region has the DNA TGTGCCAGCAGCTATTCCGGGACAGGTTACACCGGGGAGCTGTTTTTT.

About this clone: Other DNA sequences in this sample translate to the same CDR3. V gene TRBV7-6 combines with J gene TRBJ2-3, with 9 bases aligning to TRBD2. The J segment lost 0 bases and the V segment lost 3 bases, leaving 4 bases of the junction unmatched. The CDR3 has 16 amino acids. In germline, CDR1 is SGHVS, CDR2 FNYEAQ. The chain's CDR3 is CASSFLAGVSTDTQYF. In DNA form, the CDR3 reads TGTGCCAGCAGCTTTTTAGCGGGAGTCAGCACAGATACGCAGTATTTT.

The CDR3 is CASSQGLAAYQETQYF. The CDR3 coding sequence is TGCGCCAGCAGCCAGGGACTAGCGGCCTACCAAGAGACCCAGTACTTC. The chain combines TRBV5-1 with TRBJ2-5; 11 bases agree with TRBD2. Losses at the gene ends were 4 bases for V and 0 bases for J; bases not matched to a gene: 5. CDR3 size: 16 residues. The germline gives CDR1 SGHRS, CDR2 YFSETQ. Variable domain in full (rest from reference TRBV5-1 and TRBJ2-5): KAGVTQTPRYLIKTRGQQVTLSCSPISGHRSVSWYQQTPGQGLQFLFEYFSETQRNKGNFPGRFSGRQFSNSRSEMNVSTLELGDSALYLCASSQGLAAYQETQYFGPGTRLLVL.

This clone was recorded a few times. The chain couples TRBV13 to TRBJ2-1; TRBD1 is a possible D gene (8 bases). Germline V lookup: CDR1 PRHDT, CDR2 FYEKMQ (reference sequence). The CDR3 covers 15 residues. Trimming removed 5 bases at V and 7 bases at J, with 18 bases between. For the CDR3, the DNA is TGTGCCAGCAGCCTGTTGGACAGGGAGGGAAATGAGCAGTTCTTC. It encodes CASSLLDREGNEQFF.

As DNA, the CDR3 is TGCGCCAGCAGCCGAGCTAACGGAGACACTGAAGCTTTCTTT. It encodes CASSRANGDTEAFF. The J gene is TRBJ1-1, the V gene TRBV4-1; no firm D call. The V and J ends lost 4 bases and 3 bases respectively, with 12 bases between them. This CDR3 is 14 amino acids long. CDR1 is MGHRA, CDR2 YSYEKL, per germline.

Comments on this clone: The DNA is left out, because the CDR3 cannot be placed on it with certainty; the CDR3 is given as TCRdb lists it. This chain joins TRBV28 and TRBJ1-2. Germline lookup yields CDR1 MDHEN and CDR2 SYDVKM. The CDR3 is 14 amino acids in total, end residues counted. This CDR3 reads CASSTSRGSYGYTF.

The chain links TRBV5-1 to TRBJ1-1; possibly TRBD1 for D (5 bases). The CDR3 runs 14 residues. Trimming cost V 2 bases and J 1 base, with 9 bases left between them. The germline gives CDR1 SGHRS, CDR2 YFSETQ. The CDR3 nucleotides read TGCGCCAGCAGCTTTTCGGGGGGGAACACTGAAGCTTTCTTT. Translated: CASSFSGGNTEAFF.

V gene TRBV28 combines with J gene TRBJ2-1; 12 bases align to TRBD2. The CDR3 runs 16 residues. CDR1 and CDR2 from the germline V gene are MDHEN and SYDVKM. V was clipped by 5 bases and J by 3 bases; unmatched bases: 5. The CDR3 spells CASSTLAGGLYNEQFF. CDR3 coding DNA: TGTGCCAGCAGTACGCTAGCGGGAGGGCTCTACAATGAGCAGTTCTTC.

The CDR3 loop reads CASSPRGAPLHF. In DNA, the CDR3 is TGTGCCAGCAGCCCCAGGGGGGCACCCCTCCACTTT. The V call is TRBV3-1 (or the pseudogene TRBV3-2), the J call TRBJ1-6; TRBD1 matches at 7 bases. Germline V lookup: CDR1 LGHDT, CDR2 YNNKEL (reference sequence). The CDR3 runs to 12 residues. V gave up 4 bases and J gave up 11 bases; unmatched junction bases: 2.

The chain is built from TRBV19 and TRBJ2-1; D remains unclear. Germline V lookup: CDR1 LNHDA, CDR2 SQIVND (reference sequence). V lost 0 bases, J lost 0 bases, and 12 bases lay in between. The CDR3 is 17 residues long. The CDR3 region is CASSIDPPSVSYNEQFF. The CDR3, as DNA: TGTGCCAGTAGTATAGATCCCCCTAGTGTCTCCTACAATGAGCAGTTCTTC.

The chain recombines TRBV24-1 with TRBJ2-3; D is possibly TRBD2 (5 bases). This CDR3 is 15 amino acids long. Looked up from germline, CDR1 is KGHDR and CDR2 is SFDVKD. V was shortened by 3 bases and J by 2 bases, with 11 bases between the two germline ends. DNA of the CDR3: TGTGCCACCAGTGATCCCGGGATGTACACAGATACGCAGTATTTT. Translation gives CATSDPGMYTDTQYF.

This clone was observed a few times. Mismatch with germline at one junction end may stem from a read error. The J gene is TRBJ2-1, the V gene TRBV7-7, with D possibly matching TRBD1 (5 bases). The CDR3 spans 14 residues. Looked up from germline, CDR1 is SSHAT and CDR2 is FNYEAQ (reference sequence). The CDR3 coding sequence is TGTGCTAGCAGCTTAGATCGTCAGGGTACTGAGCAGTTCTTC. Translation gives CASSLDRQGTEQFF.

The chain has TRBV18 and TRBJ1-1, with a weak D call TRBD1 (5 bases). Looked up from germline, CDR1 is KGHSH and CDR2 is LQKENI. V lost 2 bases, J lost 3 bases, and 19 bases lay in between. CDR3 length: 17 residues. The CDR3 DNA sequence: TGTGCCAGCTCACCAATTGTAATGCAGGGAAGCCACACTGAAGCTTTCTTT. It specifies CASSPIVMQGSHTEAFF.

V gene TRBV2 combines with J gene TRBJ1-5, with TRBD1 matching 8 bases. The CDR3 spans 13 residues. Losses at the gene ends were 11 bases for V and 7 bases for J; bases not matched to a gene: 10. CDR1 and CDR2 (germline): SNHLY, FYNNEI. CDR3 bases: TGTGCCTCCAGGACAGGGACTCTGCAGCCCCAGCATTTT. Its translation: CASRTGTLQPQHF.

The chain is built from TRBV10-3 and TRBJ2-5; the match to TRBD2 covers 15 bases. Germline CDR1 is ENHRY and CDR2 is SYGVKD. The CDR3 is 19 residues long. Trimming at V came to 2 bases and at J to 1 base, leaving 8 bases not matched to a gene. CDR3 nucleotide sequence: TGTGCCATCAGTGAGGCCGGGACTAGCGGGAGGAGGGCCCAAGAGACCCAGTACTTC. Translation gives CAISEAGTSGRRAQETQYF.

The chain carries TRBV2 and TRBJ1-2, with a tentative D call TRBD1 (5 bases). CDR1 is SNHLY and CDR2 is FYNNEI in the germline V gene. The V end lost 6 bases, the J end lost 8 bases, and 16 bases lay between the germline ends. The CDR3 spans 13 residues. As DNA, the CDR3 is TGTGCCAGCAGACAAGGGGAGGTGGACGGCTACACCTTC. It specifies CASRQGEVDGYTF. The full variable domain, its missing parts supplied by reference TRBV2 and TRBJ1-2, is EPEVTQTPSHQVTQMGQEVILRCVPISNHLYFYWYRQILGQKVEFLVSFYNNEISEKSEIFDDQFSVERPDGSNFTLKIRSTKLEDSAMYFCASRQGEVDGYTFGSGTRLTVV.

This clone occurred a few times. This chain connects TRBV11-3 to TRBJ2-2; 9 bases align to TRBD2. Germline CDR1 is SGHNT and CDR2 is YENEEA. The CDR3 length is 15 residues. Losses at the gene ends were 3 bases for V and 4 bases for J; bases not matched to a gene: 3. CDR3 DNA sequence: TGTGCCAGCAGCTTCCTAGCGGGAAGCACCGGGGAGCTGTTTTTT. Translating gives CASSFLAGSTGELFF.

J is TRBJ2-7 and V is TRBV10-3; D is unresolved. V shed 3 bases and J shed 1 base, with 13 bases lying between them. Germline V gene sequence: CDR1 ENHRY, CDR2 SYGVKD. This CDR3 has 15 residues. The CDR3 reads CAISERPSESYEQYF. Written as DNA, the CDR3 is TGTGCCATCAGTGAAAGGCCTAGTGAGTCCTACGAGCAGTACTTC.

V is TRBV29-1 and J is TRBJ1-4; 7 positions agree with TRBD1. With 6 bases clipped from V and 7 bases from J, the junction kept 8 bases outside the gene matches. CDR1 and CDR2 (germline): SQVTM, ANQGSEA. This CDR3 contains 13 residues. In DNA, the CDR3 is TGCAGCGTCTCAGACAGGGATAGTGAAAAACTGTTTTTT. Residues: CSVSDRDSEKLFF. Full variable domain (rest looked up from reference TRBV29-1 and TRBJ1-4): SAVISQKPSRDICQRGTSLTIQCQVDSQVTMMFWYRQQPGQSLTLIATANQGSEATYESGFVIDKFPISRPNLTFSTLTVSNMSPEDSSIYLCSVSDRDSEKLFFGSGTQLSVL.

The J gene is TRBJ2-1, the V gene TRBV12-3 or TRBV12-4, with TRBD1 identical over 8 bases. The CDR3 has 13 residues. In nucleotides, the CDR3 is TGTACCTCAAGGGGACAGGCAGGCAATGAGCAGTTCTTC. Translated, it gives CTSRGQAGNEQFF.

This rearrangement joins TRBV7-9 to TRBJ2-1; weak D call: TRBD2 (5 bases). The CDR3 extends over 19 amino acids. The germline V gene has CDR1 SEHNR and CDR2 FQNEAQ (reference sequence). V shed 4 bases and J shed 1 base, with 23 bases lying between them. The CDR3 DNA sequence: TGTGCCAGCAGCTCCCCGGTTTTAGCGAATCTTCGTTCCTACAATGAGCAGTTCTTC. Translation: CASSSPVLANLRSYNEQFF.

The CDR3 protein is CASSHTKPHRRDEQFF. CDR3 bases: TGTGCCAGCAGCCATACTAAGCCCCACAGGAGGGATGAGCAGTTCTTC. The chain is built from TRBV3-1 (or the pseudogene TRBV3-2) and TRBJ2-1; the D gene is possibly TRBD2 (6 bases). Germline lookup yields CDR1 LGHDT and CDR2 YNNKEL (reference sequence). The V gene lost 3 bases and the J gene lost 8 bases, with 20 bases spanning the gap. CDR3 size: 16 residues.